One and the same sample provided the 9 T cell receptor beta chains below, sequenced in a study of identical twins. A single record per CDR3 protein comes from TCRdb applying MiXCR to the 5' RACE reads. This sample has some 1,600,000 distinct CDR3 sequences, with around 29% found just once. The sample taken for sequencing was cord blood. The receptor set was obtained from a newborn girl in good health.

The chain employs TRBV24-1 and TRBJ2-2, with 9 bases that match TRBD2. CDR3 length: 17 amino acids. Germline V gene data show CDR1 as KGHDR and CDR2 as SFDVKD. J lost 2 bases, V lost 3 bases, and 6 bases had no gene match. In DNA form, the CDR3 reads TGTGCCACCAGTGATACCGGGACTAGCAGCAACACCGGGGAGCTGTTTTTT. Its translation is CATSDTGTSSNTGELFF.

This clonotype was detected only a few times. The chain recombines TRBV3-1 with TRBJ2-5, with TRBD2 matching 13 bases. The DNA end lines up better with TRBJ2-7; the J call may be wrong. Germline V gene data show CDR1 as LGHDT and CDR2 as YNNKEL (reference sequence). The CDR3 is 16 amino acids. CDR3 amino acids: CASSQLPTSGRNEQYF. The CDR3 bases are TGTGCCAGCAGCCAACTCCCGACTAGCGGGAGGAACGAGCAGTACTTC.

The chain is built from TRBV7-2 and TRBJ2-3; 7 nucleotides agree with TRBD2. Unmatched junction bases numbered 10, after V lost 2 bases and J lost 5 bases. The length of the CDR3 is 16 residues. From germline, CDR1 is SGHTA and CDR2 FQGNSA. In nucleotides, the CDR3 is TGTGCCAGCAGCTTACGTATTGGGAGGGCCAAAGATACGCAGTATTTT. Its translation: CASSLRIGRAKDTQYF.

This clonotype has a handful of counts. This chain links TRBV5-1 with TRBJ2-1; TRBD2 aligns across 15 bases. CDR1 SGHRS and CDR2 YFSETQ come from the germline V gene. This CDR3 has 20 amino acids. The V segment lost 3 bases and the J segment 0 bases; nucleotides outside the gene matches: 10. CDR3 sequence reads: CASSWPGLAGGQSSYNEQFF. The CDR3 nucleotides are TGCGCCAGCAGCTGGCCGGGACTAGCGGGAGGTCAGAGCTCCTACAATGAGCAGTTCTTC.

The chain has TRBV29-1 and TRBJ2-7, with D possibly being TRBD1 (5 bases). This CDR3 region has 14 residues. The germline V gene encodes CDR1 SQVTM and CDR2 ANQGSEA. Trimming shortened V by 4 bases and J by 2 bases, and 15 bases separated the two germline ends. The CDR3 loop is CSVVRSAGTYEQYF. The CDR3 bases are TGCAGCGTTGTTAGGTCGGCAGGGACCTACGAGCAGTACTTC.

This clonotype has at least ten counts. The chain combines TRBV5-1 with TRBJ1-4; no definite D call. Germline-derived CDR1 and CDR2 are SGHRS and YFSETQ. The ends were cut back, 4 bases at V and 0 bases at J, with 10 bases in the middle. This CDR3 has 15 residues. The CDR3 sequence: CASSPTPATNEKLFF. In nucleotides, the CDR3 is TGCGCCAGCAGCCCAACACCTGCAACTAATGAAAAACTGTTTTTT.

This clonotype was counted only a few times. This chain uses TRBV6-1 with TRBJ2-5, with 7 positions matching TRBD2. CDR3 length equals 18 residues. The V segment lost 6 bases and the J segment 7 bases; nucleotides outside the gene matches: 23. The germline CDR1 and CDR2 sequences are MNHNS and SASEGT. The CDR3 nucleotides read TGTGCCAGCAGACCACCCTCCTTGCTAGCGGTCAACGGTGCGACCCAGTACTTC. Protein: CASRPPSLLAVNGATQYF.

This clonotype came up a few times. The chain is built from TRBV5-1 and TRBJ1-1; 7 bases fit TRBD1. CDR1 is SGHRS, CDR2 YFSETQ, per germline. The CDR3 spans 15 residues. V lost 4 bases and J lost 1; bases outside the gene matches: 7. The CDR3 here is CASSRGTGANTEAFF. The CDR3 DNA follows: TGCGCCAGCAGCCGAGGAACAGGGGCGAACACTGAAGCTTTCTTT.

The rearrangement joins TRBV20-1 to TRBJ2-3, with 15 bases matching TRBD2. V dropped 5 bases and J dropped 5; count of bases not matched to a gene: 5. The CDR3 totals 15 residues. The germline gives CDR1 DFQATT, CDR2 SNEGSKA (reference sequence). CDR3 sequence: CSAGGLAGGLDTQYF. The CDR3 coding sequence is TGCAGTGCTGGGGGACTAGCGGGAGGTCTAGATACGCAGTATTTT.